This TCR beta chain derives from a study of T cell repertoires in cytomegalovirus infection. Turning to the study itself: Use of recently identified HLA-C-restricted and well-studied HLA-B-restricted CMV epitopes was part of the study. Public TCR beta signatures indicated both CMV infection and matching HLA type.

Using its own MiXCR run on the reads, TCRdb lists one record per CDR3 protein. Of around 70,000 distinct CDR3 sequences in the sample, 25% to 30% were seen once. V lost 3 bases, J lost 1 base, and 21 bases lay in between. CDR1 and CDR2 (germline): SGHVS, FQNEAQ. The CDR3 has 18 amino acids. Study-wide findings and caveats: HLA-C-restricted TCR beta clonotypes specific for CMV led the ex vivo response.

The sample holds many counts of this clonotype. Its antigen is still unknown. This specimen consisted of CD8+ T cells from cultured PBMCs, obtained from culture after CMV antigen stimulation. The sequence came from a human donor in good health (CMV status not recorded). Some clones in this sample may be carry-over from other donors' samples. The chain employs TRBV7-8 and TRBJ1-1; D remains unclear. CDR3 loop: CASSLAFDTFLGNTEAFF. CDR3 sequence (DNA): TGTGCCAGCAGCTTGGCATTTGACACGTTCTTGGGGAACACTGAAGCTTTCTTT.